The sequence of this T cell receptor (beta chain) was determined in a study of blood T cell repertoires in COVID-19. The study recruited people aged about 18 to 89 years across about two dozen US areas. The protocol was immunoSEQ multiplex PCR, while the TCRdb copy is restricted to in-frame clones and leaves out a portion. The data hold about 280,000 clones, with roughly 89% observed a single time. Material for sequencing was PBMCs or T cells enriched from blood (not recorded which). The receptor comes from a woman aged 18-29 years with acute COVID-19.

CDR3 in DNA: TGTGCCAGCAGATCCGTTTCGTCGGCGGGGCTTCCCCTCCACTTT. As protein: CASRSVSSAGLPLHF. The chain has TRBV7-9 and TRBJ1-6; D perhaps matches TRBD1 (5 bases). CDR3 length: 15 amino acids. V gave up 6 bases and J gave up 13 bases, with 22 bases separating them. Per the germline V gene, CDR1 is SEHNR and CDR2 is FQNEAQ (reference sequence).